The 22 T cell receptor beta chains in this list originate from one sample, sequenced in a study of T cell repertoires in cytomegalovirus infection. MiXCR was run by TCRdb on the reads, yielding one entry per CDR3 protein. The table has roughly 230,000 distinct CDR3 sequences, over 15% seen once. The sample comprised CD8+ T cells from PBMCs. Receptors were obtained from a human donor in good health (CMV status not recorded). Some clones in this sample may be carry-over from other donors' samples.

This chain joins TRBV9 and TRBJ2-1, with 9 positions matching TRBD2. The CDR3 spans 15 residues. The germline gives CDR1 SGDLS, CDR2 YYNGEE. J was trimmed by 13 bases and V by 4 bases; bases with no gene match: 15. CDR3 DNA sequence: TGTGCCAGCAGCCCCGGCGGCGGGGGGGCACTTTCCCAGTTCTTC. It specifies CASSPGGGGALSQFF.

This clonotype was seen a few times. The rearrangement uses TRBV5-6 and TRBJ1-5; possibly TRBD1 for D (6 bases). The CDR3 totals 15 residues. Per germline, CDR1 SGHDT and CDR2 YYEEEE. V dropped 0 bases and J dropped 6 bases, with 13 bases sitting between them. This CDR3 is CASSLANRVGQPQHF. In DNA, the CDR3 is TGTGCCAGCAGCTTGGCCAACAGGGTGGGTCAGCCCCAGCATTTT.

This chain links TRBV20-1 with TRBJ2-5; TRBD2 might be the D (7 bases). Germline CDR1 reads DFQATT; CDR2 reads SNEGSKA (reference sequence). V gave up 5 bases and J gave up 5 bases, with 18 bases separating them. The CDR3 consists of 14 residues. The CDR3 is CSASGGGGRETQYF. In DNA form, the CDR3 reads TGCAGTGCTTCCGGCGGCGGGGGCAGGGAGACCCAGTACTTC.

The chain joins TRBV24-1 to TRBJ1-5; D might be TRBD1 (5 bases). The V gene lost 6 bases and the J gene lost 5 bases, with 16 bases spanning the gap. Germline V CDR1 and CDR2: KGHDR, SFDVKD. This CDR3 is 15 amino acids long. The CDR3 sequence is CATSPGGSDYQPQHF. CDR3 in DNA: TGTGCCACCAGTCCGGGGGGGAGCGACTATCAGCCCCAGCATTTT.

The chain couples TRBV28 to TRBJ2-5, with no clear D. CDR1 is MDHEN and CDR2 is SYDVKM in the germline V gene. V lost 2 bases, J lost 5 bases, and 15 bases lay in between. CDR3 size: 15 residues. CDR3 nucleotide sequence: TGTGCCAGCAGTTTACCCACTGACCTCCCTGAGACCCAGTACTTC. Amino acids: CASSLPTDLPETQYF.

A remark on this clonotype: Possible read error: a much larger clone is one base away. The V call is TRBV7-9, the J call TRBJ2-3; D might be TRBD2 (6 bases). Per germline, CDR1 SEHNR and CDR2 FQNEAQ (reference sequence). The CDR3 has 15 residues. The CDR3, as DNA: TGTGCCGGCAGCTTAGGGGCGGGGAGAACAGATACGCAGTATTTT. It is translated as CAGSLGAGRTDTQYF.

This clonotype has ten or more counts. V is TRBV4-1 and J is TRBJ1-1; D is undetermined. This CDR3 region has 15 residues. Germline CDR1 reads MGHRA; CDR2 reads YSYEKL. Trimming took off 0 bases at V and 1 base at J, with 9 bases between the two ends. The CDR3 sequence is CASSQDRAGNTEAFF. In DNA form, the CDR3 reads TGCGCCAGCAGCCAAGATAGGGCAGGGAACACTGAAGCTTTCTTT.

V and J are TRBV5-1 and TRBJ2-5; TRBD1 agrees at 11 bases. There are 15 residues in the CDR3. V gave up 5 bases and J gave up 5 bases; unmatched junction bases: 8. Germline lookup yields CDR1 SGHRS and CDR2 YFSETQ. CDR3 sequence: CASSDGTGGGETQYF. The CDR3, as DNA: TGCGCCAGCAGTGACGGGACAGGGGGTGGGGAGACCCAGTACTTC.

The chain joins TRBV29-1 to TRBJ1-1; 7 bases align to TRBD1. Germline assignment: CDR1 SQVTM and CDR2 ANQGSEA. This CDR3 has 13 residues. The V and J ends lost 1 base and 3 bases, in that order; junction bases with no gene match: 2. CDR3 loop: CSVEGQGDTEAFF. The CDR3 region has the DNA TGCAGCGTTGAAGGCCAGGGGGACACTGAAGCTTTCTTT.

Only one count was recorded for this clonotype. This sequence joins TRBV3-1 and TRBJ2-5; 7 nucleotides align to TRBD2. V lost 1 base, J lost 2 bases, and 13 bases stayed unmatched. The CDR3 runs 18 residues. Germline V gene sequence: CDR1 LGHDT, CDR2 YNNKEL (reference sequence). The CDR3 bases are TGTGCCAGCAGCCAAGGGCCCTGGGAGGGGCGCGGACAAGAGACCCAGTACTTC. Its protein product is CASSQGPWEGRGQETQYF.

This clonotype has just one count. The chain recombines TRBV9 with TRBJ2-5, with D possibly matching TRBD1 (6 bases). The V gene lost 3 bases and the J gene lost 1 base, with 13 bases spanning the gap. Germline V CDR1 and CDR2: SGDLS, YYNGEE. The CDR3 has 15 residues. Here the CDR3 reads CASSEGHVFQETQYF. CDR3 DNA sequence: TGTGCCAGCAGCGAGGGACACGTCTTCCAAGAGACCCAGTACTTC.

This clonotype was seen only a few times. This chain links TRBV6-5 with TRBJ2-1; 7 bases fit TRBD2. CDR1 and CDR2 (germline): MNHEY, SVGAGI. Trimming cost V 2 bases and J 6 bases; bases outside gene matches: 1. The CDR3 is 13 amino acids. This CDR3 is CASSYPGGNEQFF. CDR3 sequence (DNA): TGTGCCAGCAGTTACCCGGGGGGCAATGAGCAGTTCTTC.

On this clonotype: A read error is possible here, since a much larger clone lies one base away. The genes are TRBV7-2 and TRBJ1-1; 12 nucleotides line up with TRBD1. The CDR3 is 17 residues long. Germline V gene sequence: CDR1 SGHTA, CDR2 FQGNSA. CDR3 residues: CVSSLTRDRGLQTEAFF. The CDR3 nucleotides read TGTGTCAGCAGCTTGACCCGGGACAGGGGGCTTCAAACTGAAGCTTTCTTT.

This clonotype came up a few times. The genes are TRBV10-3 and TRBJ1-3, with a tentative D call TRBD1 (5 bases). The ends were cut back, 10 bases at V and 0 bases at J, with 16 bases in the middle. The CDR3 runs 15 residues. Germline V gives CDR1 ENHRY, CDR2 SYGVKD. The CDR3 coding sequence is TGTGCCACCTTGGGACGATCGGTCTCTGGAAACACCATATATTTT. As protein: CATLGRSVSGNTIYF.

This clonotype was seen repeatedly, ten times or more. This chain joins TRBV7-9 and TRBJ2-2, with D possibly being TRBD1 or TRBD2 (6 bases each). V lost 5 bases and J 4 bases, leaving 11 bases between the germline ends. Germline V lookup: CDR1 SEHNR, CDR2 FQNEAQ (reference sequence). CDR3 size: 14 residues. This CDR3 is CASSTGAPTGELFF. Written as DNA, the CDR3 is TGTGCCAGCAGCACGGGGGCGCCCACCGGGGAGCTGTTTTTT.

This clonotype has more than one count but fewer than ten. The gene calls are TRBV7-6 and TRBJ2-2; D gene ambiguous. Germline CDR1 reads SGHVS; CDR2 reads FNYEAQ. This CDR3 is built from 14 residues. Trimming pared 1 base from V and 6 bases from J, leaving 9 bases between. The CDR3 reads CASSLEVSAGELFF. The CDR3 DNA reads as TGTGCCAGCAGCTTAGAGGTGTCCGCCGGGGAGCTGTTTTTT.

This clonotype was seen ten or more times. The V gene is TRBV5-5, the J gene TRBJ2-2; perhaps TRBD1 as D (5 bases). The CDR3 contains 15 residues. Germline V gene data show CDR1 as SGHKS and CDR2 as YYEKEE (reference sequence). The V end was cut by 1 base, the J end by 3 bases, with 10 bases between. This CDR3 is CASSLLSGYTGELFF. The CDR3 DNA follows: TGTGCCAGCAGCTTGCTTTCAGGGTACACCGGGGAGCTGTTTTTT.

V is TRBV28 and J is TRBJ2-3; D is unclear. V lost 3 bases to trimming and J lost 0 bases, with 7 bases between them. Germline V gene data show CDR1 as MDHEN and CDR2 as SYDVKM. The CDR3 is 14 residues long. The CDR3 is CASSLAVSTDTQYF. CDR3 nucleotides: TGTGCCAGCAGTTTGGCGGTGAGCACAGATACGCAGTATTTT.

This clonotype has a handful of counts. The chain recombines TRBV20-1 with TRBJ1-2; the match to TRBD1 covers 7 bases. The trim removed 3 bases at V and 4 bases at J, leaving 26 bases unmatched. The CDR3 contains 20 residues. Per the germline V gene, CDR1 is DFQATT and CDR2 is SNEGSKA (reference sequence). The CDR3 DNA reads TGCAGTGCTAGCGTGGACAGGTCGATAAGGGGTCATACTGAGTCCTATGGCTACACCTTC. It specifies CSASVDRSIRGHTESYGYTF.

The table lists this clonotype with many counts. This sequence joins TRBV12-3 or TRBV12-4 and TRBJ1-5, with D uncertain. The V gene lost 5 bases and the J gene lost 6 bases, with 8 bases spanning the gap. CDR3 size: 12 residues. CDR3 nucleotides: TGTGCCAGCAGTCCCGTGGGTCAGCCCCAGCATTTT. Translated: CASSPVGQPQHF.

This clonotype showed up just a few times. The chain has TRBV19 and TRBJ1-6, with D tentatively TRBD1 (5 bases). Germline-derived CDR1 and CDR2 are LNHDA and SQIVND (reference sequence). The CDR3 spans 17 residues. Trimming removed 3 bases from V and 7 bases from J, with 19 bases in between. CDR3 bases: TGTGCCAGTAGTATGACTGGGGGATTCAATGCGAATTCACCCCTCCACTTT. Residues: CASSMTGGFNANSPLHF.

This clonotype has more than one count but fewer than ten. The rearrangement joins TRBV7-9 to TRBJ2-1; possibly TRBD2 for D (6 bases). This CDR3 spans 17 amino acids. V was trimmed by 3 bases and J by 1 base, leaving 16 bases between them. Germline-derived CDR1 and CDR2 are SEHNR and FQNEAQ (reference sequence). As DNA, the CDR3 is TGTGCCAGCAGCTTTCCTAGTGGGGGGTCTTCCTACAATGAGCAGTTCTTC. This gives the protein CASSFPSGGSSYNEQFF. The full variable domain, in which reference TRBV7-9 and TRBJ2-1 provide the parts outside the CDR3, is DTGVSQNPRHKITKRGQNVTFRCDPISEHNRLYWYRQTLGQGPEFLTYFQNEAQLEKSRLLSDRFSAERPKGSFSTLEIQRTEQGDSAMYLCASSFPSGGSSYNEQFFGPGTRLTVL.